This T cell receptor beta chain was documented in a study of blood T cells in healthy people across ages. Study conclusions and caveats: Possibly confounding the expanded clonotype changes was the fact that donor CMV status was unknown. The unsorted PBMCs prevented any conclusive comparison of naive versus antigen-experienced cells.

Germline CDR1 reads LGHNA; CDR2 reads YNFKEQ. The length of the CDR3 is 16 residues. Worth noting for this clonotype: Its antigen is unknown.

With each sample, at least 6 micrograms of total RNA were extracted. Using a J-beta primer mix together with a sample-barcoded 5' primer, a second PCR was run for 7 to 11 cycles. All samples gave at least 2.5 million CDR3-containing paired-end reads. TCRdb independently ran MiXCR on the 5' RACE reads; one entry per CDR3 protein. Of fewer than 800,000 distinct CDR3 sequences listed, more than 20% are singletons. This chain connects TRBV4-2 to TRBJ2-7; tentatively, D is TRBD2 (6 bases). Judging by the DNA end, TRBJ2-1 fits better; the J call may be wrong. Sequencing used blood. This clonotype originated in an older man in good health. The CDR3 DNA is TGTGCCAGCAGCCAAGAAAGACTAGAGGGTATCAATGAGCAGTTCTTC. It is translated as CASSQERLEGINEQFF.